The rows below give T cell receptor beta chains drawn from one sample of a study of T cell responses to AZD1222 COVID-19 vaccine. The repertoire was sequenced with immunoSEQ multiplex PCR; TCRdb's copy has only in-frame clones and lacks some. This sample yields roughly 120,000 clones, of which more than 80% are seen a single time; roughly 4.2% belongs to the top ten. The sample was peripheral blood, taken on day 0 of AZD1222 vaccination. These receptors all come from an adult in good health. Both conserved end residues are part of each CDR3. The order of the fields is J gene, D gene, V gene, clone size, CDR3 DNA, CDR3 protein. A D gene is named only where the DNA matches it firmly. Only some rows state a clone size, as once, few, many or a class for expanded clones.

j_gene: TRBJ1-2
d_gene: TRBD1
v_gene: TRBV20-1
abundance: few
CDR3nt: TGCAGTGCGCGACAGGGGTGGGGCTACACCTTC
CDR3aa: CSARQGWGYTF

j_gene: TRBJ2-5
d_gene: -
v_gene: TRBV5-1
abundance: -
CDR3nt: TGCGCCAGCAGCTTGGCCGGAGGGGACCACCAAGAGACCCAGTACTTC
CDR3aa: CASSLAGGDHQETQYF

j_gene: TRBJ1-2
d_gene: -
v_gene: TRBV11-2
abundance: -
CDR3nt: TGTGCCAGCAGCTTATTGTACACTAACTATGGCTACACCTTC
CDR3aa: CASSLLYTNYGYTF

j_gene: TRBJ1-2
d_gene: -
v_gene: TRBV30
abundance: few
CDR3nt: TGTGCCTGGAAACAGACCTATGGCTACACCTTC
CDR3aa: CAWKQTYGYTF

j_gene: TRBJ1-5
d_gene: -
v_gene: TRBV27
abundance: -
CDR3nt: TGTGCCAGCAGTTCCGGGCTTCAGCCCCAGCATTTT
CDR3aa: CASSSGLQPQHF

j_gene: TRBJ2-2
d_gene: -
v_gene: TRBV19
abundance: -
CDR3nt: TGTGCCAGTAGTTACGGGGGCGGGCCCGGGGAGCTGTTTTTT
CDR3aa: CASSYGGGPGELFF

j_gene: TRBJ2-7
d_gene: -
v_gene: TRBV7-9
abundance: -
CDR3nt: TGTGCCAGCAGCTTATTGTTGCGTAACACAATTGGAGAGCAGTACTTC
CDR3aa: CASSLLLRNTIGEQYF

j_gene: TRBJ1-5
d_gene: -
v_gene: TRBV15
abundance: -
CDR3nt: TGTGCCACCAGCAGAGAAGGGGTTTGGGAGTTTGGGCCCAATCAGCCCCAGCATTTT
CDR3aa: CATSREGVWEFGPNQPQHF

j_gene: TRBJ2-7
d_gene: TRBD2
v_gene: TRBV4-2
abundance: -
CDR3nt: TGTGCCAGCAGCCAAGCCGGCGCGGGGGGGGTTTACGAGCAGTACTTC
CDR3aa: CASSQAGAGGVYEQYF

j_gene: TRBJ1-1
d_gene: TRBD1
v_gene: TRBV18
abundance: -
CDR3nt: TGTGCCAGCTCAGAAGGACAGGCGAACACTGAAGCTTTCTTT
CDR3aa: CASSEGQANTEAFF

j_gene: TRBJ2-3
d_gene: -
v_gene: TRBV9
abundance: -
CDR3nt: TGTGCCAGCAGCGTAGCTGCCGGGGGGCAGGCCGATACGCAGTATTTT
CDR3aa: CASSVAAGGQADTQYF